These T cell receptor beta chains were read from a single sample in a study of CD8+CD57+ T cells in acquired aplastic anemia. One entry per CDR3 protein results from TCRdb running MiXCR on the reads. The sample includes about 130,000 distinct CDR3 sequences, around two fifths of them seen just once. Sequenced material: sorted CD4+, CD8+, or CD8+CD57+ T cells (not recorded which) from PBMCs. The receptor set was obtained from a human donor in good health, serving as a control. Each CDR3 is given with its conserved first and last residue. The order of the fields is V gene, D gene, J gene, clone size, CDR3 protein, CDR3 DNA. D genes are given only for firm matches. Some rows have no size entry. The others give once, few or many, or a class for an expanded clone.

TRBV5-1	TRBD1	TRBJ2-5	many	CASSLYRGEETQYF	TGCGCCAGCAGCTTGTACAGGGGAGAAGAGACCCAGTACTTC
TRBV7-9	TRBD1	TRBJ1-1	-	CASGTTGYTEAFF	TGTGCCAGCGGAACGACAGGGTACACTGAAGCTTTCTTT
TRBV6-1	TRBD1	TRBJ1-3	few	CASSVTGNGNTIYF	TGTGCCAGCAGTGTGACAGGGAACGGAAACACCATATATTTT
TRBV15	-	TRBJ1-2	few	CATSSRQGGYGYTF	TGTGCCACCAGCAGTAGGCAGGGAGGCTATGGCTACACCTTC
TRBV19	TRBD1	TRBJ1-1	many	CASSIESGGQGFAFF	TGTGCCAGTAGTATTGAATCAGGGGGCCAAGGGTTCGCTTTCTTT
TRBV7-9	-	TRBJ2-3	-	CASSFASGTDTQYF	TGTGCCAGCAGCTTCGCTAGCGGCACAGATACGCAGTATTTT
TRBV30	-	TRBJ1-5	many	CAWSGQSNQPQHF	TGTGCCTGGAGTGGGCAGAGCAATCAGCCCCAGCATTTT
TRBV7-2	-	TRBJ2-7	-	CASSSGVVVEREQYF	TGTGCCAGCAGCTCGGGGGTAGTGGTAGAAAGGGAGCAGTACTTC
TRBV5-1	-	TRBJ2-6	many	CASSLGHSSGANVLTF	TGCGCCAGCAGCTTGGGACACAGCTCTGGGGCCAACGTCCTGACTTTC
TRBV29-1	TRBD2	TRBJ2-3	-	CSVTRTSGRATDTQYF	TGCAGCGTTACCCGGACTAGCGGGAGGGCCACAGATACGCAGTATTTT
TRBV2	-	TRBJ1-3	once	CASRPLDSGNTIYF	TGTGCCAGCAGACCGCTGGACTCTGGAAACACCATATATTTT
TRBV27	-	TRBJ2-7	-	CASSLSFSRVPYEQYF	TGTGCCAGCAGTTTGTCGTTTTCGCGGGTACCGTACGAGCAGTACTTC
TRBV29-1	-	TRBJ2-1	many	CSVDLRTDRSYNEQFF	TGCAGCGTTGATTTGAGGACAGATCGCTCCTACAATGAGCAGTTCTTC
TRBV29-1	-	TRBJ1-1	many	CSVGGWNTEAFF	TGCAGCGTTGGGGGGTGGAACACTGAAGCTTTCTTT
TRBV5-1	TRBD1	TRBJ1-2	-	CASSPDRTNYGYTF	TGCGCCAGCAGCCCGGACAGGACTAACTATGGCTACACCTTC
TRBV13	-	TRBJ2-7	-	CASSLEGASEQYF	TGCGCCAGCAGCTTAGAGGGAGCAAGCGAGCAGTACTTC
TRBV20-1	-	TRBJ2-5	many	CSLGPPETQYF	TGCAGTCTTGGGCCACCAGAGACCCAGTACTTC
TRBV24-1	-	TRBJ2-3	many	CATSDSTFNTQYF	TGTGCCACCAGTGACTCAACCTTTAATACGCAGTATTTT
TRBV24-1	TRBD1	TRBJ2-3	-	CATSDPTGNEQYF	TGTGCCACCAGTGATCCGACAGGGAATGAGCAGTATTTT
TRBV9	TRBD1	TRBJ2-7	-	CASSGGQGTPYEQYF	TGTGCCAGCAGCGGGGGACAGGGGACCCCCTACGAGCAGTACTTC
TRBV10-3	-	TRBJ1-2	-	CAISDSRDTQGYTF	TGTGCCATCAGTGATAGCCGGGACACCCAAGGCTACACCTTC
TRBV6-1	-	TRBJ2-7	many	CASSEARSGTYEQYF	TGTGCCAGCAGTGAAGCGCGGTCGGGAACTTACGAGCAGTACTTC
TRBV6-5	-	TRBJ2-7	many	CASSFDRTSYEQYF	TGTGCCAGCAGTTTTGACAGGACCTCCTACGAGCAGTACTTC
TRBV5-6	TRBD1	TRBJ2-4	many	CASSTGQVAKNIQYF	TGTGCCAGCAGCACTGGACAGGTGGCCAAAAACATTCAGTACTTC
TRBV5-1	-	TRBJ1-6	many	CASSLALASKQGANSPLHF	TGCGCCAGCAGCTTGGCTCTGGCGTCAAAACAGGGTGCAAATTCACCCCTCCACTTT
TRBV20-1	-	TRBJ2-7	many	CSASRGPGGIYEQYF	TGCAGTGCTAGTAGGGGGCCCGGGGGTATCTACGAGCAGTACTTC
TRBV29-1	TRBD1	TRBJ2-1	-	CSVWDRGMRESYNEQFF	TGCAGCGTATGGGACAGGGGAATGCGGGAGTCCTACAATGAGCAGTTCTTC
TRBV29-1	-	TRBJ1-2	-	CSVVGGHGYTF	TGCAGCGTTGTGGGGGGTCATGGCTACACCTTC
TRBV28	-	TRBJ2-3	few	CASRRGADTQYF	TGTGCCAGCAGGAGAGGGGCTGATACGCAGTATTTT
TRBV19	TRBD1	TRBJ1-2	many	CASRNRGSYGYTF	TGTGCCAGTCGCAACAGGGGCAGCTATGGCTACACCTTC
TRBV6-5	-	TRBJ1-1	-	CASSYSRGTEAFF	TGTGCCAGCAGTTACTCGAGGGGGACTGAAGCTTTCTTT
TRBV7-9	-	TRBJ1-1	-	CASSLDLSRAFF	TGTGCCAGCAGCTTAGACCTGAGCCGAGCTTTCTTT
TRBV15	TRBD1	TRBJ1-4	-	CATSSGTGANEKLFF	TGTGCCACCAGCAGCGGGACAGGAGCTAATGAAAAACTGTTTTTT
TRBV5-4	-	TRBJ2-2	many	CASSLGHTGELFF	TGTGCCAGCAGCTTGGGACACACCGGGGAGCTGTTTTTT
TRBV5-1	-	TRBJ1-6	many	CASSLEYNSPLHF	TGCGCCAGCAGCTTGGAGTATAATTCACCCCTCCACTTT
TRBV24-1	-	TRBJ2-1	many	CATSDFGTASYNEQFF	TGTGCCACCAGTGATTTCGGGACTGCCTCCTACAATGAGCAGTTCTTC
TRBV19	-	TRBJ2-2	-	CASLGGELFF	TGTGCCAGCCTGGGGGGGGAGCTGTTTTTT
TRBV30	TRBD1	TRBJ1-1	many	CAWVLRDRMNTEAFF	TGTGCCTGGGTCTTGAGGGACAGGATGAACACTGAAGCTTTCTTT
TRBV11-2	-	TRBJ2-3	many	CASSTRGSSTDTQYF	TGTGCCAGCAGCACCCGGGGCAGTAGCACAGATACGCAGTATTTT
TRBV24-1	-	TRBJ1-5	-	CATLTQDVKGSNQPQHF	TGTGCCACCCTGACCCAGGACGTTAAGGGTAGCAATCAGCCCCAGCATTTT
TRBV6-5	TRBD1	TRBJ2-4	-	CASSYSVTGDIQYF	TGTGCCAGCAGTTACTCGGTAACAGGGGACATTCAGTACTTC
TRBV15	TRBD1	TRBJ1-2	-	CATSRGDRTYGYTF	TGTGCCACCAGCAGAGGGGACAGGACCTATGGCTACACCTTC
TRBV10-3	TRBD2	TRBJ2-7	-	CASRPRTSYEQYF	TGTGCCAGCAGACCACGGACTAGCTACGAGCAGTACTTC
TRBV6-1	-	TRBJ2-3	few	CASTSRPGGYTQYF	TGTGCCAGCACCTCCCGTCCCGGGGGTTATACGCAGTATTTT
TRBV7-9	-	TRBJ1-5	-	CASSSMNQPQHF	TGTGCCAGCAGCTCCATGAATCAGCCCCAGCATTTT
TRBV7-2	-	TRBJ2-5	-	CASSSRGGGKTQYF	TGTGCCAGCAGCTCAAGGGGGGGCGGCAAGACCCAGTACTTC
TRBV2	-	TRBJ1-5	-	CASSPTENSNQPQHF	TGTGCCAGCAGCCCGACTGAAAATAGCAATCAGCCCCAGCATTTT
TRBV27	-	TRBJ1-2	few	CASSFVGGAGYGYTF	TGTGCCAGCAGTTTCGTTGGGGGCGCCGGGTATGGCTACACCTTC
TRBV29-1	-	TRBJ1-1	few	CSVEGNTEAFF	TGCAGCGTTGAGGGGAACACTGAAGCTTTCTTT
TRBV18	-	TRBJ1-6	-	CASSPTHRGSNNSPLRF	TGTGCCAGCTCACCAACCCATCGGGGCAGTAATAATTCACCCCTCCGCTTT